Shown below are 6 T cell receptor beta chains from a single sample sequenced in a study of identical twins. In TCRdb, the 5' RACE reads were re-called with MiXCR into one record per CDR3 protein. The sample consists of approximately 230,000 distinct CDR3 sequences, about an eighth of them appearing once. Sequenced sample: memory (CD45RO+) T cells sorted from blood. All receptors derive from a woman aged 18-30 years in good health.

The V and J genes are TRBV6-5 and TRBJ2-3; 8 positions agree with TRBD2. The CDR3 is 15 residues long. Unmatched junction bases numbered 5, after V lost 4 bases and J lost 2 bases. Germline assignment: CDR1 MNHEY and CDR2 SVGAGI. The CDR3 here is CASSSGTRNTDTQYF. The CDR3 region has the DNA TGTGCCAGCAGTTCCGGGACTAGAAACACAGATACGCAGTATTTT.

V is TRBV6-1 and J is TRBJ1-1; D ambiguous. From germline, CDR1 is MNHNS and CDR2 SASEGT. The CDR3 covers 14 residues. With 6 bases removed from V and 5 bases from J, the gap between germline ends came to 16 bases. The CDR3 region is CASSPRVGRTEAFF. The CDR3 bases are TGTGCCAGCAGCCCTCGGGTGGGAAGGACTGAAGCTTTCTTT.

The J gene is TRBJ1-1, the V gene TRBV20-1; the D is unclear. Germline CDR1 DFQATT, CDR2 SNEGSKA (reference sequence). The CDR3 is made up of 14 amino acids. V gave up 5 bases and J gave up 3 bases, with 16 bases separating them. CDR3 nucleotides: TGCAGTGCTCAGAGGAACCCTAGGGACACTGAAGCTTTCTTT. It codes for CSAQRNPRDTEAFF.

The chain recombines TRBV5-1 with TRBJ2-3; 7 bases are shared with TRBD2. CDR1 is SGHRS and CDR2 is YFSETQ in the germline V gene. The junction had 10 bases not matched to a gene; V was cut back by 4 bases and J by 2 bases. The CDR3 loop spans 16 amino acids. DNA for the CDR3: TGCGCCAGCAGCATTGGATCTAGCGGCCACACAGATACGCAGTATTTT. Translating it yields CASSIGSSGHTDTQYF.

The chain carries TRBV5-1 and TRBJ1-2; 7 nucleotides agree with TRBD1. Germline V gene data show CDR1 as SGHRS and CDR2 as YFSETQ. V shed 4 bases and J 8 bases; nucleotides not matched to a gene: 8. The CDR3 extends over 13 amino acids. The CDR3, as DNA: TGCGCCAGCAGCCCAGGGGGGGGGCGAGGCTACACCTTC. This sequence encodes CASSPGGGRGYTF.

The V call is TRBV7-8, the J call TRBJ2-5, with D unresolved. Trimming left V 2 bases short and J 7 bases short, with 5 bases between. The CDR3 spans 11 residues. The germline CDR1 and CDR2 sequences are SGHVS and FQNEAQ. CDR3: CASSLHWTQYF. The CDR3, as DNA: TGTGCCAGCAGCTTACACTGGACCCAGTACTTC. The full variable domain, completed using reference TRBV7-8 and TRBJ2-5, is GAGVSQSPRYKVAKRGQDVALRCDPISGHVSLFWYQQALGQGPEFLTYFQNEAQLDKSGLPSDRFFAERPEGSVSTLKIQRTQQEDSAVYLCASSLHWTQYFGPGTRLLVL.